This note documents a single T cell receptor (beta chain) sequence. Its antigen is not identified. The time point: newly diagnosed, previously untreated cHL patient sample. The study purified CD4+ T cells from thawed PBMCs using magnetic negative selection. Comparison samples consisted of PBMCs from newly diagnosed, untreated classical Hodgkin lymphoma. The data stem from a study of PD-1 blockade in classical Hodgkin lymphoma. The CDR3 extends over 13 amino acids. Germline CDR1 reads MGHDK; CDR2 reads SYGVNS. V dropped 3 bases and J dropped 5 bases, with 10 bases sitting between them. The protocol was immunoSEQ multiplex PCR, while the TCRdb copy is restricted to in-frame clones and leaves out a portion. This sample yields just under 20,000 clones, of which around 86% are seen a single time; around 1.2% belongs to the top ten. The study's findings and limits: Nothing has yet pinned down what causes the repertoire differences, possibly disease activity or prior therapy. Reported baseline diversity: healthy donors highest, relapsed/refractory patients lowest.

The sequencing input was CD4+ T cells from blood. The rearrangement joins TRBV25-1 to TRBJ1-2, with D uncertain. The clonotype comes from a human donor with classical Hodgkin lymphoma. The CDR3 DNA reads TGTGCCAGCAGTGAGGCCGGCCTATATGGCTACACCTTC. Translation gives CASSEAGLYGYTF.